This T cell receptor beta chain was documented in a study of T cell repertoires in cytomegalovirus infection (dated by TCRdb to the late 2010s). In the study overall: The HLA type of each donor mattered for the analysis, because public TCR beta signatures pointed to carriage of CMV infection along with the matching HLA type.

Beyond this particular receptor, the publication reports: The ex vivo response was dominated by HLA-C-restricted CMV-specific TCR beta clonotypes, which also provided the single most frequent clonotype in two of eight donors. In both this cohort and an independent cohort of approximately 350 donors, the cumulative frequency of public TCR beta family members distinguished carriers of CMV infection plus the relevant HLA type.

A remark on this clonotype: This clone's antigen is unknown. Per-base qualities were not stored, and no clone one base away is much larger.

Sequencing was carried out with an Illumina HiSeq 1500. The public reads were run again by TCRdb, first through fastp at Q25 and then through MiXCR, and only productive beta chains were kept. Identical CDR3 protein sequences are pooled into one entry, listed with their most common genes and DNA. In all, the sample holds approximately 190,000 distinct CDR3 sequences, and about 28% of those were seen once. The ten largest clones capture 30% to 35% of the sample. Measured from the cysteine to the phenylalanine, the CDR3 is 13 residues long. The read is trimmed to its CDR3 DNA, 39 bases read in frame from base 1. The CDR1 and CDR2 encoded by the germline V gene are ENHRY and SYGVKD. V is reduced by 8 bases and J by 0 bases, leaving a spacing of 8 bases between them.

The chain is made from TRBV10-3 and TRBJ1-5, with the D gene not clear enough to name. This sequence was found in a human donor in good health (CMV status not recorded). Some clones in this sample may be carry-over from other donors' samples. The sample was PBMCs. This receptor has the CDR3 CAIAQVSNQPQHF. The DNA is TGTGCCATCGCACAAGTTAGCAATCAGCCCCAGCATTTT.